This TCR beta chain derives from a study of blood T cell repertoires in COVID-19. Study-wide background: The analysed material was cDNA or gDNA that came from T cells, B-cell-depleted T cells, or PBMCs.

In germline, CDR1 is MGHDK, CDR2 SYGVNS. V was clipped by 6 bases and J by 4 bases; unmatched bases: 1. The CDR3 sequence is 13 residues long. How the authors handled the data: Researchers report that nucleated cell counts were estimated from reference gene primer amplification. The method was immunoSEQ multiplex PCR; TCRdb's version includes in-frame clones alone and lacks a portion of them. V and J calls and clone size are those listed in that table; D and trimming were worked out from the DNA. The repertoire holds 85,000 to 95,000 clones, with 70% to 90% as singletons. Specimen: peripheral blood. This chain links TRBV25-1 with TRBJ2-7, with TRBD2 matching over 12 bases. This receptor was taken from a woman older than 75 with acute or convalescent COVID-19. The CDR3 nucleotides are TGTGCCAGCAGGACTAGCGGGGGTTACGAGCAGTACTTC. As protein: CASRTSGGYEQYF.